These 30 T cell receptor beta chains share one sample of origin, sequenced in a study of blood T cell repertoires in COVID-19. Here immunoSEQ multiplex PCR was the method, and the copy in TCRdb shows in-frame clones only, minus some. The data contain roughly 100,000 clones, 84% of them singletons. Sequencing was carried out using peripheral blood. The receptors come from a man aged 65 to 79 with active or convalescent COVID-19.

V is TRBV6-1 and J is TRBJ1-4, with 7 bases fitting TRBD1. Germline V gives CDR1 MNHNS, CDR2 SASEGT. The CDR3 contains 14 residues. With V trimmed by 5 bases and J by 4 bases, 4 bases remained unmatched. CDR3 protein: CASSKTGINEKLFF. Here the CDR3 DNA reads TGTGCCAGCAGTAAGACAGGGATTAATGAAAAACTGTTTTTT.

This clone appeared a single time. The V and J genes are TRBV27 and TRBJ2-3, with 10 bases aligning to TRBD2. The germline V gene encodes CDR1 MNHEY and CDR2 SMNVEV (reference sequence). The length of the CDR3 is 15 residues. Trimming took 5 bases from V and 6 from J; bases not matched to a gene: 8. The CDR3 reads CASSVPSGGRDTQYF. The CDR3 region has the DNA TGTGCCAGCAGTGTACCTAGCGGGGGAAGGGATACGCAGTATTTT.

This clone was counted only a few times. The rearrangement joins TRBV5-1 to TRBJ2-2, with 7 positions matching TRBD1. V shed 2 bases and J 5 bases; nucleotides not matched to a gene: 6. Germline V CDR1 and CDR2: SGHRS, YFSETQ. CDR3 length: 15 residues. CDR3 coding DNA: TGCGCCAGCAGCTTAGGACAGGTGTGGACCGGGGAGCTGTTTTTT. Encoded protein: CASSLGQVWTGELFF.

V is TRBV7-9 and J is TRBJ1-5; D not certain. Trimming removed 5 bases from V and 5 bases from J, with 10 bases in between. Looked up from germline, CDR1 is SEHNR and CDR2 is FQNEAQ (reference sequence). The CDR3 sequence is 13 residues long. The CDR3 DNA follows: TGTGCCAGCAGCCCCGGTTTAGATCAGCCCCAGCATTTT. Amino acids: CASSPGLDQPQHF.

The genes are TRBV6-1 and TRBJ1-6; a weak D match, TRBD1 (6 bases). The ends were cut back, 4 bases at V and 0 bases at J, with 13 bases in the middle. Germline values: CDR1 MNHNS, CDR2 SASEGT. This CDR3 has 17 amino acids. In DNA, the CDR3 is TGTGCCAGCAGTGCCCGCGGGGGCCGCTCCTATAATTCACCCCTCCACTTT. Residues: CASSARGGRSYNSPLHF.

The CDR3 region is CASSPLPLAGTANTGELFF. DNA of the CDR3: TGTGCCAGCTCACCACTCCCATTGGCCGGGACAGCGAACACCGGGGAGCTGTTTTTT. The genes are TRBV18 and TRBJ2-2; 7 nucleotides line up with TRBD1. The V gene's germline CDR1 is KGHSH and CDR2 LQKENI. V shed 1 base, J shed 0 bases, and the junction held 11 bases outside the gene matches. The CDR3 is 19 residues long.

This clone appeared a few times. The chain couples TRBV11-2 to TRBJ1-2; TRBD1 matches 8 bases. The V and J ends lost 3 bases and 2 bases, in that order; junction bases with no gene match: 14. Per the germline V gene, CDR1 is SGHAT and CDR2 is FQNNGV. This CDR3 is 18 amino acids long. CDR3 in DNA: TGTGCCAGCAGCTTGTATGTATCCGGGCAGGGGGCCAACTATGGCTACACCTTC. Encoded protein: CASSLYVSGQGANYGYTF.

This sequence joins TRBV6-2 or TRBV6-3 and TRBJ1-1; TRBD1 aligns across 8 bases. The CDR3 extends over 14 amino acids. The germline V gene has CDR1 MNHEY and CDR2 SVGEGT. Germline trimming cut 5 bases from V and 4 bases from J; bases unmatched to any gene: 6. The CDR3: CASSLTQGGTEAFF. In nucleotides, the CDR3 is TGTGCCAGCAGTCTCACACAGGGGGGCACTGAAGCTTTCTTT.

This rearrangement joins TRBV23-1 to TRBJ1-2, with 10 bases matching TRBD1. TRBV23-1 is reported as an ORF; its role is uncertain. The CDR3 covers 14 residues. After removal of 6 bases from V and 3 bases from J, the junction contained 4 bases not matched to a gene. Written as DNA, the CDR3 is TGCGCCAGCAGCCGGACAGGGGGGGACTATGGCTACACCTTC. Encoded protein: CASSRTGGDYGYTF.

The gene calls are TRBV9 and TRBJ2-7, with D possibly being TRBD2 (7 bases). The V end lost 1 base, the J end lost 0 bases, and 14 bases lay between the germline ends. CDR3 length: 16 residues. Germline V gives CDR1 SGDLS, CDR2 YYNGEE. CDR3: CASSVNPRGASYEQYF. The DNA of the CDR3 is TGTGCCAGCAGCGTAAACCCCCGGGGGGCCTCCTACGAGCAGTACTTC.

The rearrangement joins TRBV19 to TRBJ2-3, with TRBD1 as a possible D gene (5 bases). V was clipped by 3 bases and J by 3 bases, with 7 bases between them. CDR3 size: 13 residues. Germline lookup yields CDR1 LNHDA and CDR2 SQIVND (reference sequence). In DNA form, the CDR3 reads TGTGCCAGTAGTATGGGGCTGACAGATACGCAGTATTTT. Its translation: CASSMGLTDTQYF.

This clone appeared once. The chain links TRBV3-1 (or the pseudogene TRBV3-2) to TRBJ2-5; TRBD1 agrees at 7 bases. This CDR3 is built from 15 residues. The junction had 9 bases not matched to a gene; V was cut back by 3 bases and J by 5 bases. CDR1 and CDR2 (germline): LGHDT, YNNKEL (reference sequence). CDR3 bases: TGTGCCAGCAGCCAGAGAGGGGGCAGCCTGGAGACCCAGTACTTC. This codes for CASSQRGGSLETQYF.

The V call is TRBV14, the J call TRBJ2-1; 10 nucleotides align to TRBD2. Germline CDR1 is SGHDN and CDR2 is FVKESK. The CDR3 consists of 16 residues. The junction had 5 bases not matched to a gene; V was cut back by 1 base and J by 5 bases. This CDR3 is CASSQGGAGGNNEQFF. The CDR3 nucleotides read TGTGCCAGCAGCCAAGGGGGAGCGGGAGGGAACAATGAGCAGTTCTTC.

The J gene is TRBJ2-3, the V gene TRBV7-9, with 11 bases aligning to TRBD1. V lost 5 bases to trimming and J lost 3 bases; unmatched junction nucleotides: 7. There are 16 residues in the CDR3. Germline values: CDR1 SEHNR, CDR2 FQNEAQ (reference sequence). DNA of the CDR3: TGTGCCAGCAGCGGGGGACAGGGGGTAGTTACAGATACGCAGTATTTT. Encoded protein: CASSGGQGVVTDTQYF. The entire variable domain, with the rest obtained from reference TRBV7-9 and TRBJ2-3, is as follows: DTGVSQNPRHKITKRGQNVTFRCDPISEHNRLYWYRQTLGQGPEFLTYFQNEAQLEKSRLLSDRFSAERPKGSFSTLEIQRTEQGDSAMYLCASSGGQGVVTDTQYFGPGTRLTVL.

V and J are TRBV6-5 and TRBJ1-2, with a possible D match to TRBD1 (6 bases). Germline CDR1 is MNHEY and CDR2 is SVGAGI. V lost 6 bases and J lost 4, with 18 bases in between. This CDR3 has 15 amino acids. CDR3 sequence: CASSQTGGEGYGYTF. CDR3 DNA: TGTGCCAGCAGCCAGACGGGGGGCGAAGGCTATGGCTACACCTTC.

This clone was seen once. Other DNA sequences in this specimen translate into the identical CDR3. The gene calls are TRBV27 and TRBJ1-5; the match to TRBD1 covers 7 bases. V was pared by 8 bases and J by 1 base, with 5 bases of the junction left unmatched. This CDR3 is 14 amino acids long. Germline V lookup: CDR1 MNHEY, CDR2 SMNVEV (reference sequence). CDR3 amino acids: CASSSGGSNQPQHF. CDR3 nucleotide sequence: TGTGCCAGCTCCTCAGGGGGAAGCAATCAGCCCCAGCATTTT.

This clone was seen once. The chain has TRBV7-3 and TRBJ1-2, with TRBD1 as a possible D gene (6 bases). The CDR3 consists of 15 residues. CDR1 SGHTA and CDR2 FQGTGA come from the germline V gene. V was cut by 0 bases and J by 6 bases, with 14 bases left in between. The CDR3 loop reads CASSLTGRGGDGYTF. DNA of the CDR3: TGTGCCAGCAGCTTAACGGGCAGGGGAGGGGATGGCTACACCTTC.

CDR3 in DNA: TGCAGTGCTAGCTTCTACACCTTC. Translating it yields CSASFYTF. The chain joins TRBV20-1 to TRBJ1-2; no reliable D call. Trimming cost V 3 bases and J 10 bases, with 3 bases left between them. This CDR3 is 8 amino acids long. In germline, CDR1 is DFQATT, CDR2 SNEGSKA (reference sequence).

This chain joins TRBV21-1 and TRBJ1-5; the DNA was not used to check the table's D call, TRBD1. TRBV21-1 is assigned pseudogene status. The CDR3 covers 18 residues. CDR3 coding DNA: TGTGCCAGCAGCAAATTTTTTCCATCGTTCGGCAGGATTGTCCCCCAGCATTTT. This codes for CASSKFFPSFGRIVPQHF.

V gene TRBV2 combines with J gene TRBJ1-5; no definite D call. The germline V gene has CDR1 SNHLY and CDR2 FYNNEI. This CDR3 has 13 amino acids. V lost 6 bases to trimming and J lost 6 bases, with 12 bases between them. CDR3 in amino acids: CASRRRAGQPQHF. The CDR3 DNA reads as TGTGCCAGCAGGCGGAGGGCTGGTCAGCCCCAGCATTTT.

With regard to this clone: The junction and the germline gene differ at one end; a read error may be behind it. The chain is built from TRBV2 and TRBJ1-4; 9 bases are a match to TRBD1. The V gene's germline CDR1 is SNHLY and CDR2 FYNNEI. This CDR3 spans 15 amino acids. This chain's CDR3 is CASSQAGQGDEKLFF. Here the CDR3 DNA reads TGTGCCAGCAGTCAAGCGGGACAGGGTGATGAAAAACTGTTTTTT. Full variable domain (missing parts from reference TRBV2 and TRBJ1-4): EPEVTQTPSHQVTQMGQEVILRCVPISNHLYFYWYRQILGQKVEFLVSFYNNEISEKSEIFDDQFSVERPDGSNFTLKIRSTKLEDSAMYFCASSQAGQGDEKLFFGSGTQLSVL.

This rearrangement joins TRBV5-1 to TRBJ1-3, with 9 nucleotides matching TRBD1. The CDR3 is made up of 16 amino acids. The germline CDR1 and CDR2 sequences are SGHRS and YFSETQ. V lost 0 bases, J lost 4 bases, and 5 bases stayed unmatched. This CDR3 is CASSLEQGAVGNTIYF. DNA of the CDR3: TGCGCCAGCAGCTTGGAACAGGGGGCGGTCGGAAACACCATATATTTT.

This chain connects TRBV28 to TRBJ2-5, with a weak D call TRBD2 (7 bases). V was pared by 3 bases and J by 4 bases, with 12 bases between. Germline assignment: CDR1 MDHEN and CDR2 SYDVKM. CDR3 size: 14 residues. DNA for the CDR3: TGTGCCAGCAGTTTGGGGGGGGGCCTAGAGACCCAGTACTTC. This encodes CASSLGGGLETQYF.

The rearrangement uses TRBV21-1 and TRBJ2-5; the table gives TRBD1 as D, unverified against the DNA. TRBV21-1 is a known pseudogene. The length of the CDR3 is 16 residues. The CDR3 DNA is TGTGCCAGCAGCAAAGGGGAGACAGGGGGCGAAGAGACCCAGTACTTC. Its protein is CASSKGETGGEETQYF.

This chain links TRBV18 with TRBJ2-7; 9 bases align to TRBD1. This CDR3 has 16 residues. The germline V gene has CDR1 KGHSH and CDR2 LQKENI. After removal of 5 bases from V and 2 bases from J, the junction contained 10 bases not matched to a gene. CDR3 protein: CASSKGQGKLAYEQYF. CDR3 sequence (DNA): TGTGCCAGCTCAAAAGGACAGGGGAAGCTAGCCTACGAGCAGTACTTC.

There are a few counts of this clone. The CDR3 is CASSSHPGQGANGYTF. The CDR3 nucleotides are TGTGCCAGCAGCTCCCACCCGGGACAGGGGGCAAATGGCTACACCTTC. This rearrangement joins TRBV7-2 to TRBJ1-2, with TRBD1 matching 12 bases. Per germline, CDR1 SGHTA and CDR2 FQGNSA. V shed 4 bases, J shed 6 bases, and the junction held 9 bases outside the gene matches. The CDR3 consists of 16 residues.

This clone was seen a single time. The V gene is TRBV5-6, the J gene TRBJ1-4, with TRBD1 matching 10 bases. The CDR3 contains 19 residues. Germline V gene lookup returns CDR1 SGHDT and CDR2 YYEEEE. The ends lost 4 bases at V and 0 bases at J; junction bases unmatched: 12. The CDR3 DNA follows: TGTGCCAGCAGCCGGGGACAGGGGAGAAGGGATGCAACTAATGAAAAACTGTTTTTT. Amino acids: CASSRGQGRRDATNEKLFF.

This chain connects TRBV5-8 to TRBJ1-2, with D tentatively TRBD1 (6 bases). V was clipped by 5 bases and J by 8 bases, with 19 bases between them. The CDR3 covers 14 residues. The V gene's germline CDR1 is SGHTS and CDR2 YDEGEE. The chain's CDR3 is CASRPRQVLGGYTF. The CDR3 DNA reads TGTGCCAGCAGACCTCGACAGGTTTTAGGGGGCTACACCTTC.

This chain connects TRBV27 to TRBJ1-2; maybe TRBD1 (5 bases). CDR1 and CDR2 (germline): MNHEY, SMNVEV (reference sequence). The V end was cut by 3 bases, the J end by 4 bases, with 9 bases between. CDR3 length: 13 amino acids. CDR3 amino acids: CASSLGHSYGYTF. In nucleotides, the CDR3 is TGTGCCAGCAGTTTGGGGCATAGCTATGGCTACACCTTC.

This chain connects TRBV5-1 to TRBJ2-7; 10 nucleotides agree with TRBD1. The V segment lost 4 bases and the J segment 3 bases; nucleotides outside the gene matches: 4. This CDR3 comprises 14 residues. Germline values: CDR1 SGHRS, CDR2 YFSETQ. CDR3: CASSGQGGIYEQYF. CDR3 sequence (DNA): TGCGCCAGCAGCGGACAGGGGGGGATCTACGAGCAGTACTTC.